One sample yielded the 9 T cell receptor beta chains listed below, sequenced in a study of blood T cell repertoires in COVID-19. Libraries were prepared by immunoSEQ multiplex PCR; TCRdb keeps only in-frame clonotypes and omits some of them. The sample comprises under 200,000 clones, approximately 91% of which are singletons, and roughly 2% rests with the top ten. What was sequenced was peripheral blood. Receptors were obtained from a man between 18 and 29 years old with acute or convalescent COVID-19.

This chain connects TRBV19 to TRBJ2-2; 7 bases fit TRBD2. Germline-derived CDR1 and CDR2 are LNHDA and SQIVND (reference sequence). V lost 10 bases, J lost 3 bases, and 5 bases stayed unmatched. The CDR3 sequence is 13 residues long. The CDR3: CATGRGYTGELFF. Written as DNA, the CDR3 is TGTGCCACAGGGCGGGGGTACACCGGGGAGCTGTTTTTT.

The V gene is TRBV4-1, the J gene TRBJ2-1, with a weak D call TRBD2 (5 bases). Looked up from germline, CDR1 is MGHRA and CDR2 is YSYEKL. Trimming stripped 3 bases from V and 1 base from J, with 16 bases between. The CDR3 length is 17 residues. CDR3 bases: TGCGCCAGCAGCCAGGATTGGTTGGACTTTTCCTACAATGAGCAGTTCTTC. Its protein product is CASSQDWLDFSYNEQFF.

The rearrangement joins TRBV24-1 to TRBJ1-1, with D perhaps TRBD1 (5 bases). The V gene lost 8 bases and the J gene lost 0 bases, with 9 bases spanning the gap. Germline V gene lookup returns CDR1 KGHDR and CDR2 SFDVKD. This CDR3 has 13 amino acids. CDR3 amino acids: CATTGSVNTEAFF. Written as DNA, the CDR3 is TGTGCCACCACAGGGTCCGTGAACACTGAAGCTTTCTTT.

The gene calls are TRBV12-3 or TRBV12-4 and TRBJ2-7; D is ambiguous. The length of the CDR3 is 13 residues. V gave up 5 bases and J gave up 4 bases, with 12 bases separating them. CDR3 region: CASSPFREYEQYF. CDR3 sequence (DNA): TGTGCCAGCAGTCCCTTCCGAGAATACGAGCAGTACTTC.

The gene calls are TRBV11-2 and TRBJ2-5; the D gene is possibly TRBD2 (6 bases). V was trimmed by 8 bases and J by 4 bases, leaving 14 bases between them. Germline V gives CDR1 SGHAT, CDR2 FQNNGV. CDR3 length: 13 amino acids. The CDR3 DNA sequence: TGTGCCAGCCGAGTTGCCGGGGGAGAGACCCAGTACTTC. It encodes CASRVAGGETQYF.

The chain joins TRBV6-5 to TRBJ2-3, with 8 bases that match TRBD2. Germline V gene lookup returns CDR1 MNHEY and CDR2 SVGAGI. After removal of 9 bases from V and 3 bases from J, the junction contained 8 bases not matched to a gene. CDR3 length: 14 amino acids. The CDR3 DNA follows: TGTGCCAGTAGCAAGGGCGGGAGGACAGATACGCAGTATTTT. This translates into CASSKGGRTDTQYF.

The rearrangement joins TRBV5-5 to TRBJ2-7; D unclear. V dropped 2 bases and J dropped 3 bases, with 15 bases sitting between them. The CDR3 is made up of 15 amino acids. Per germline, CDR1 SGHKS and CDR2 YYEKEE (reference sequence). CDR3 residues: CASSLSHTPDYEQYF. The CDR3 nucleotides read TGTGCCAGCAGCTTATCGCACACCCCCGACTACGAGCAGTACTTC.

The CDR3, as DNA: TGTGCCACCAGTGACCCAAAGAGGTCAGATACGCAGTATTTT. Amino acid sequence: CATSDPKRSDTQYF. V gene TRBV24-1 combines with J gene TRBJ2-3, with D unresolved. Germline CDR1 and CDR2: KGHDR and SFDVKD. The CDR3 sequence is 14 residues long. The V gene lost 4 bases and the J gene lost 4 bases, with 11 bases spanning the gap.

The genes are TRBV7-9 and TRBJ1-2; D ambiguous. The V end was cut by 7 bases, the J end by 6 bases, with 15 bases between. The germline CDR1 and CDR2 sequences are SEHNR and FQNEAQ (reference sequence). This CDR3 has 13 residues. DNA for the CDR3: TGTGCCAGCACCCCAGGAGGGAGGGATGGCTACACCTTC. It specifies CASTPGGRDGYTF.